The entry below describes one T cell receptor beta chain. The sample originates from a study of technical replicates of blood from several donors. Germline V gene lookup returns CDR1 SGHAT and CDR2 FQNNGV. This CDR3 is 15 amino acids long. The V and J ends lost 5 bases and 2 bases, in that order; junction bases with no gene match: 6. Assay: immunoSEQ multiplex PCR; the TCRdb copy retains only in-frame clones and omits some. The table lists 65,000 to 85,000 clones, approximately 93% of them singletons. Sequencing used T cells isolated from PBMCs. This chain connects TRBV11-2 to TRBJ2-7; 10 nucleotides match TRBD1. The receptor was derived from a human donor in good health. The CDR3 bases are TGTGCCAGCAGCATCGGGACAGGGGATACCTACGAGCAGTACTTC. Its protein product is CASSIGTGDTYEQYF.